The 18 T cell receptor beta chains below come from one sample, sequenced in a study of blood T cells in healthy people across ages. PCR was performed a second time for roughly 7 to 12 cycles using a sample-barcoded 5' primer and a J-beta primer mix. TCRdb re-analysed the 5' RACE reads in MiXCR, keeping a single row per CDR3 protein. The sample includes around 870,000 distinct CDR3 sequences, under 30% seen only once; the top ten take 17%. The sequenced sample was blood. Receptors originate from a woman of 80 years or more in good health.

A few counts support this clonotype. The junction and the germline gene differ at one end; a read error may be behind it. The chain couples TRBV7-7 to TRBJ2-2; maybe TRBD1 (6 bases). The CDR3 length is 15 residues. Germline loops: CDR1 SSHAT, CDR2 FNYEAQ (reference sequence). Here the CDR3 reads CASSSDRLNTGELFF. The CDR3 coding sequence is TGTGCTAGCAGCTCTGACAGGTTGAACACCGGGGAGCTGTTTTTT.

This clonotype came up many times. The chain couples TRBV6-5 to TRBJ1-2, with D perhaps matching TRBD1 (6 bases). The CDR3 runs 16 residues. Trimming took off 6 bases at V and 3 bases at J, with 20 bases between the two ends. The V gene's germline CDR1 is MNHEY and CDR2 SVGAGI. Here the CDR3 reads CASRSEQGGFYYGYTF. CDR3 coding DNA: TGTGCCAGCAGATCAGAACAGGGAGGTTTCTACTATGGCTACACCTTC.

In its sample, this clonotype was seen many times. The chain recombines TRBV6-1 with TRBJ2-5, with a weak D call TRBD1 (5 bases). V was shortened by 7 bases and J by 7 bases, with 16 bases between the two germline ends. Germline values: CDR1 MNHNS, CDR2 SASEGT. The CDR3 covers 13 residues. The CDR3 reads CASNRQSYGTQYF. The CDR3 DNA reads as TGTGCCAGCAATAGACAGTCTTACGGGACCCAGTACTTC.

Remarks on this clonotype: A much larger clonotype is one base distant, so this may be a read error. The chain joins TRBV6-2 or TRBV6-3 to TRBJ2-6, with 9 bases that match TRBD1. The CDR3 is 16 amino acids. Per germline, CDR1 MNHEY and CDR2 SVGEGT. The CDR3 sequence is CASRRQGVAGANALTF. The CDR3 DNA sequence: TGTGCCAGCAGGAGACAGGGGGTTGCTGGGGCCAACGCCCTGACTTTC.

This clonotype occurred a few times. The chain combines TRBV12-3 or TRBV12-4 with TRBJ2-2, with D tentatively TRBD2 (5 bases). The V and J ends lost 3 bases and 1 base respectively, with 6 bases between them. The CDR3 has 14 residues. The CDR3 loop reads CASSFAGNTGELFF. CDR3 bases: TGTGCCAGCAGTTTTGCGGGGAACACCGGGGAGCTGTTTTTT.

Regarding this clonotype: This sequence may be a read error, since a much larger clone differs from it by one base. The chain carries TRBV6-5 and TRBJ1-2; D not certain. The CDR3 spans 13 residues. In germline, CDR1 is MNHEY, CDR2 SVGAGI. The CDR3 coding sequence is TGTGCCAGCAGGGGAACAAGTAACTATGACTACACCTTC. Protein sequence: CASRGTSNYDYTF.

To note about this clonotype: Relative to the germline gene, one junction end is altered; a read error may explain this. V usage is TRBV20-1 and J usage is TRBJ2-3; TRBD2 agrees at 9 bases. The CDR3 runs 15 residues. The germline gives CDR1 DFQATT, CDR2 SNEGSKA (reference sequence). Here the CDR3 DNA reads TGCAGTGCTATTGGGACTAGCTTTTCCTCGGATACGCAGAATTTT. It is translated as CSAIGTSFSSDTQNF.

Comment on this clonotype: At one end the junction does not follow the germline gene, possibly because of a read error. The V gene is TRBV4-2, the J gene TRBJ1-1; D is unresolved. The CDR3 sequence is 15 residues long. CDR1 LGHNA and CDR2 YNFKEQ come from the germline V gene. Here the CDR3 DNA reads TGTGCCAGCAGCCACAAGGACGGTATGAACACTGAAGCCTTCTTT. It codes for CASSHKDGMNTEAFF.

This clonotype was counted at least ten times. V gene TRBV30 combines with J gene TRBJ1-6, with 10 bases aligning to TRBD1. CDR3 length: 16 residues. V shed 1 base, J shed 5 bases, and the junction held 5 bases outside the gene matches. Germline V gene sequence: CDR1 GTSNPN, CDR2 SVGIG (reference sequence). In DNA form, the CDR3 reads TGTGCCTGGAGTGACCGGGACAGGGGAAATAATTCACCCCTCCACTTT. Protein product: CAWSDRDRGNNSPLHF.

The sample holds many counts of this clonotype. The gene calls are TRBV30 and TRBJ2-1; D not certain. Germline assignment: CDR1 GTSNPN and CDR2 SVGIG (reference sequence). CDR3 length: 13 residues. V lost 3 bases to trimming and J lost 4 bases, with 10 bases between them. In nucleotides, the CDR3 is TGTGCCTGGAGGATAACAGAGTACAATGAGCAGTTCTTC. Translated, it gives CAWRITEYNEQFF. Together with reference TRBV30 and TRBJ2-1, the CDR3 gives the full variable domain: SQTIHQWPATLVQPVGSPLSLECTVEGTSNPNLYWYRQAAGRGLQLLFYSVGIGQISSEVPQNLSASRPQDRQFILSSKKLLLSDSGFYLCAWRITEYNEQFFGPGTRLTVL.

In this sample, this clonotype turned up many times. The V gene is TRBV27, the J gene TRBJ2-7; 11 bases line up with TRBD1. V was clipped by 5 bases and J by 3 bases; unmatched bases: 6. The germline V gene encodes CDR1 MNHEY and CDR2 SMNVEV (reference sequence). The CDR3 runs 15 residues. CDR3: CASSPGTGGIYEQYF. The CDR3 nucleotides read TGTGCCAGCAGTCCCGGGACAGGGGGGATCTACGAGCAGTACTTC.

To note about this clonotype: A much larger clone lies a single base off, so this may be a read error. The chain links TRBV7-2 to TRBJ1-2; D might be TRBD1 (5 bases). V was clipped by 2 bases and J by 4 bases, with 11 bases between them. Germline lookup yields CDR1 SGHTA and CDR2 FQGNSA. This CDR3 is built from 14 residues. This CDR3 is CASSLPGLGYGYTF. In DNA, the CDR3 is TGTGCCAGCAGCTTACCAGGGTTGGGCTATGGCTACACCTTC.

This clonotype was detected ten times or more. In DNA form, the CDR3 reads TGTGCCAGCAGCTTAATACTAGCGAGTAGTGAGCAGTTCTTC. Amino acid sequence: CASSLILASSEQFF. This chain links TRBV11-2 with TRBJ2-1; 7 bases line up with TRBD2. This CDR3 comprises 14 residues. The V gene end was trimmed by 2 bases and the J gene end by 9 bases; junction bases not matched to a gene: 7. CDR1 and CDR2 from the germline V gene are SGHAT and FQNNGV.

This clonotype was counted only a few times. This sequence joins TRBV2 and TRBJ1-5, with a weak D call TRBD1 (5 bases). The V end was cut by 8 bases, the J end by 7 bases, with 15 bases between. In germline, CDR1 is SNHLY, CDR2 FYNNEI. There are 13 residues in the CDR3. Here the CDR3 reads CASGGMTGQPQHF. The DNA of the CDR3 is TGTGCCAGCGGGGGAATGACCGGGCAGCCCCAGCATTTT.

The chain recombines TRBV6-2 or TRBV6-3 with TRBJ1-5; D call uncertain. Germline V gene lookup returns CDR1 MNHEY and CDR2 SVGEGT. CDR3 length: 15 residues. Trimming took 2 bases from V and 1 from J, leaving 9 bases between them. CDR3 sequence: CASSYEGWSNQPQHF. The CDR3 region has the DNA TGTGCCAGCAGTTACGAGGGATGGAGCAATCAGCCCCAGCATTTT.

This chain links TRBV7-2 with TRBJ2-1; TRBD2 matches 16 bases. Germline CDR1 is SGHTA and CDR2 is FQGNSA. Germline trimming cut 0 bases from V and 9 bases from J; bases unmatched to any gene: 8. The CDR3 sequence is 18 residues long. This chain's CDR3 is CASSLAGTSGGARGEQFF. DNA for the CDR3: TGTGCCAGCAGCTTAGCCGGGACTAGCGGGGGGGCCCGGGGTGAGCAGTTCTTC.

This sequence joins TRBV3-1 and TRBJ2-1; D possibly corresponds to TRBD1 (5 bases). CDR1 is LGHDT and CDR2 is YNNKEL in the germline V gene (reference sequence). V shed 0 bases and J shed 10 bases, with 10 bases lying between them. CDR3 length: 13 residues. The CDR3 region has the DNA TGTGCCAGCAGCCAAGAGGGGCGGAAGGAGCAGTTCTTC. It codes for CASSQEGRKEQFF.

This sequence joins TRBV11-3 and TRBJ2-7; 8 bases line up with TRBD1. The J call could be wrong; TRBJ2-5 is a better fit for the DNA end. The germline V gene encodes CDR1 SGHNT and CDR2 YENEEA. CDR3 length: 15 residues. In nucleotides, the CDR3 is TGTGCCAGCAGCCTCTTCGGACAGGGTGAAGAGACCCAGTACTTC. This encodes CASSLFGQGEETQYF.